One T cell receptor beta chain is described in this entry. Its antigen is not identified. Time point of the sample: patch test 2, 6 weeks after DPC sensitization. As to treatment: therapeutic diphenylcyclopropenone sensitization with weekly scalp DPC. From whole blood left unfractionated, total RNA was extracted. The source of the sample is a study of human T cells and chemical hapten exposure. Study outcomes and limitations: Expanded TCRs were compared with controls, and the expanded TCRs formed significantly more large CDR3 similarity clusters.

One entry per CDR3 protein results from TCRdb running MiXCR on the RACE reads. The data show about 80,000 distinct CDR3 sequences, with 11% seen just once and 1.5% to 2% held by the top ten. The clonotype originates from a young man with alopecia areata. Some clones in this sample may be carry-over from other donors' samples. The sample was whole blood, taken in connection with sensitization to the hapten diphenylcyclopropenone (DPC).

Written as DNA, the CDR3 is TGTGCCAGCAGTTACAATGGTTCACCCCTCCACTTT. Protein sequence: CASSYNGSPLHF. This chain links TRBV6-5 with TRBJ1-6; D is uncertain. The CDR3 has 12 residues. Trimming left V 2 bases short and J 9 bases short, with 5 bases between. Germline V lookup: CDR1 MNHEY, CDR2 SVGAGI.